These T cell receptor beta chains were read from a single sample in a study of human T cells and chemical hapten exposure. TCRdb re-called the RACE reads with MiXCR, one entry per CDR3 protein. The sample shows 100,000 or so distinct CDR3 sequences, 7.5% to 10% of them seen only once. This sample comprised whole blood, obtained in connection with sensitization to the hapten diphenylcyclopropenone (DPC). These receptors all come from a woman between 35 and 50 years old with alopecia areata. Some clones in this sample may be carry-over from other donors' samples. Both conserved end residues are part of each CDR3. The D gene is left open where the match is weak. Clone size is shown for a subset of rows, as once, few, many or a class of expanded clone.

TRBV7-9	TRBJ1-5	-	many	TGTGCCAGCAGCCGTGGCTCGGGACAATCAAGGCATTTT	CASSRGSGQSRHF
TRBV15	TRBJ2-5	TRBD2	many	TGTGCCACCCGGACTAGCGGGAGTGAGACCCAGTACTTC	CATRTSGSETQYF
TRBV20-1	TRBJ2-7	-	-	TGCAGTGCTAGAGATGACGGAGGGAGCTCCTACGAGCAGTACTTC	CSARDDGGSSYEQYF
TRBV7-2	TRBJ2-7	-	few	TGTGCCAGCAGCTACAGCGGAGGGATAACGGGGTACTTC	CASSYSGGITGYF
TRBV21-1	TRBJ2-6	-	-	TGTGCCACCCGGCGATGTGAGGGAGGCGTTTCCGGGGCCAACGTCCTGACTTTC	CATRRCEGGVSGANVLTF
TRBV7-9	TRBJ2-1	-	few	TGTGCCAGCAGCTTAGCGAGCCCAGGGAATGAGCAGTTCTTC	CASSLASPGNEQFF
TRBV30	TRBJ2-1	TRBD1	few	TGTGCCTGGAGTGTAGGGGGCCCCGGTGAGCAGTTCTTC	CAWSVGGPGEQFF
TRBV27	TRBJ2-7	TRBD1	-	TGTGCCAGCAGACAGGGGACAGGGATCGGCGAGCAGTACTTC	CASRQGTGIGEQYF
TRBV7-9	TRBJ1-6	-	many	TGTGCCAGCAGCTTAGGCGGACAGTGGGATTCACCCCTCCACTTT	CASSLGGQWDSPLHF
TRBV10-3	TRBJ2-1	TRBD2	many	TGTGCCATCAGTGAGTCGACGGGACTAACCTACAATGAGCAGTTCTTC	CAISESTGLTYNEQFF
TRBV15	TRBJ1-3	-	-	TGTGCCACCAGCACCGACAGTTTTTCCTCTGGAAACACCATATATTTT	CATSTDSFSSGNTIYF